This TCR beta chain appears in the sequencing data of a study of neurological immune-mediated disorders. Study overall: Among some 35 multiple sclerosis patients, about 30 were relapsing-remitting and 3 were secondary progressive. General observations from the study: A possible signature was seen in one related-CDR3 cluster, into which phylogenetic grouping placed the repertoires of 18 of 34 multiple sclerosis patients. Clinical and MRI features did not associate with the cluster found in multiple sclerosis patients.

It was by 5'RACE with 10-nucleotide random UMIs that the cDNA was made. MiXCR was run by TCRdb on the 5' RACE reads, yielding one entry per CDR3 protein. The sample records tens of thousands of distinct CDR3 sequences, 2.6% being singletons. Many counts were recorded for this clonotype. Its matching antigen is unknown. This CDR3 comprises 13 residues. V was cut by 5 bases and J by 4 bases, with 13 bases left in between. The germline CDR1 and CDR2 sequences are SGHRS and YFSETQ. The specimen was PBMCs. The chain carries TRBV5-1 and TRBJ2-7; D is possibly TRBD1 or TRBD2 (5 bases each). This clonotype was sampled from a woman aged 30 to 39 with multiple sclerosis. CDR3 sequence: CASRPGTLYEQYF. The CDR3 nucleotides are TGCGCCAGCAGGCCCGGGACGCTGTACGAGCAGTACTTC.